The 29 T cell receptor beta chains presented below share a single source sample, sequenced in a study of blood T cell repertoires in COVID-19. Profiling relied on immunoSEQ multiplex PCR, and the TCRdb table lists in-frame clones only, not all of them. The sample consists of some 260,000 clones, 82% of them appearing once. Sequencing input: peripheral blood. The receptor source for this set is a woman of 80 years or more with active or convalescent COVID-19.

This rearrangement joins TRBV5-1 to TRBJ2-2; no firm D call. Per germline, CDR1 SGHRS and CDR2 YFSETQ. Trimming removed 1 base from V and 5 bases from J, with 9 bases in between. The length of the CDR3 is 14 residues. The CDR3 reads CASSLSATTGELFF. The CDR3 DNA reads as TGCGCCAGCAGCTTGTCTGCGACTACCGGGGAGCTGTTTTTT.

J is TRBJ1-1 and V is TRBV2, with unresolved D. CDR1 and CDR2 (germline): SNHLY, FYNNEI. The CDR3 spans 14 residues. Trimming removed 5 bases from V and 0 bases from J, with 10 bases in between. The CDR3 region is CASSLGSMNTEAFF. CDR3 in DNA: TGTGCCAGCAGTCTGGGGAGTATGAACACTGAAGCTTTCTTT.

The rearrangement links TRBV2 to TRBJ1-1; D not certain. Per the germline V gene, CDR1 is SNHLY and CDR2 is FYNNEI. Trimming pared 2 bases from V and 2 bases from J, leaving 9 bases between. This CDR3 is built from 14 residues. CDR3 nucleotides: TGTGCCAGCAGTGAATTTCAGGCTAACACTGAAGCTTTCTTT. Translating it yields CASSEFQANTEAFF.

This clone was seen more than once but under ten times. The chain carries TRBV18 and TRBJ2-5; D possibly corresponds to TRBD2 (6 bases). Germline V CDR1 and CDR2: KGHSH, LQKENI. This CDR3 is 13 amino acids long. The V and J ends lost 8 bases and 2 bases respectively, with 12 bases between them. CDR3 nucleotide sequence: TGTGCCAGCACATGGGGGGTACAAGAGACCCAGTACTTC. Translated: CASTWGVQETQYF.

The chain recombines TRBV10-1 with TRBJ1-3; a weak D match, TRBD1 (5 bases). The CDR3 is 15 residues long. In germline, CDR1 is WNHNN, CDR2 SYGVQD (reference sequence). The V end was cut by 4 bases, the J end by 2 bases, with 12 bases between. The CDR3 sequence is CASSGAGIAGNTIYF. CDR3 DNA: TGCGCCAGCAGTGGAGCAGGGATCGCTGGAAACACCATATATTTT.

This chain links TRBV2 with TRBJ2-1, with 7 bases lining up with TRBD2. This CDR3 has 14 amino acids. CDR1 and CDR2 from the germline V gene are SNHLY and FYNNEI. The ends lost 7 bases at V and 5 bases at J; junction bases unmatched: 8. CDR3 sequence (DNA): TGTGCCAGCAAGTCGGATCTAGCGGACAATGAGCAGTTCTTC. This encodes CASKSDLADNEQFF.

V usage is TRBV5-1 and J usage is TRBJ1-4, with D perhaps matching TRBD1 (5 bases). V lost 3 bases, J lost 3 bases, and 15 bases lay in between. CDR1 SGHRS and CDR2 YFSETQ come from the germline V gene. The CDR3 loop spans 16 amino acids. The CDR3 is CASSSTRGDANEKLFF. The CDR3 DNA follows: TGCGCCAGCAGCTCCACTCGGGGGGACGCTAATGAAAAACTGTTTTTT.

This chain uses TRBV27 with TRBJ1-2, with 7 bases lining up with TRBD1. Germline trimming cut 6 bases from V and 4 bases from J; bases unmatched to any gene: 5. This CDR3 comprises 13 residues. Germline V CDR1 and CDR2: MNHEY, SMNVEV (reference sequence). CDR3 sequence: CASSRTGVYGYTF. In DNA form, the CDR3 reads TGTGCCAGCAGCCGTACAGGGGTCTATGGCTACACCTTC.

The chain has TRBV6-5 and TRBJ2-1, with 9 bases matching TRBD1. The V gene's germline CDR1 is MNHEY and CDR2 SVGAGI. CDR3 length equals 14 residues. With V trimmed by 4 bases and J by 5 bases, 3 bases remained unmatched. The CDR3 loop reads CASSSGTGHNEQFF. Written as DNA, the CDR3 is TGTGCCAGCAGTTCCGGGACAGGGCACAATGAGCAGTTCTTC.

This clone was seen more than once but under ten times. CDR3 sequence: CATSDSTSAETQYF. Written as DNA, the CDR3 is TGTGCCACCAGTGATTCCACTAGTGCAGAGACCCAGTACTTC. The chain recombines TRBV24-1 with TRBJ2-5; the D gene is possibly TRBD2 (5 bases). V lost 2 bases, J lost 4 bases, and 10 bases lay in between. This CDR3 is built from 14 residues. The germline gives CDR1 KGHDR, CDR2 SFDVKD.

The rearrangement links TRBV6-5 to TRBJ2-1, with a tentative D call TRBD1 (5 bases). The germline V gene has CDR1 MNHEY and CDR2 SVGAGI. With 6 bases removed from V and 5 bases from J, the gap between germline ends came to 11 bases. CDR3 length: 13 amino acids. This chain's CDR3 is CASRQAPHNEQFF. Written as DNA, the CDR3 is TGTGCCAGCAGACAGGCCCCCCACAATGAGCAGTTCTTC.

This clone was recorded once. The chain couples TRBV11-2 to TRBJ2-3; unclear D gene. Between the trimmed V and J ends, which lost 1 base and 2 bases, there was a span of 7 bases. Germline CDR1 and CDR2: SGHAT and FQNNGV. CDR3 length: 14 residues. The CDR3 region has the DNA TGTGCCAGCAGCTTAGTGTCCTACACAGATACGCAGTATTTT. Amino acid sequence: CASSLVSYTDTQYF.

The CDR3 loop is CASSLMYYRGYTF. The DNA for the CDR3 is TGTGCCAGCAGTTTGATGTACTATCGGGGCTACACCTTC. This sequence joins TRBV6-2 or TRBV6-3 and TRBJ1-2; D uncertain. Germline assignment: CDR1 MNHEY and CDR2 SVGEGT. Trimming removed 4 bases at V and 8 bases at J, with 14 bases between. This CDR3 region has 13 residues.

The chain carries TRBV5-1 and TRBJ1-1; TRBD1 matches at 7 bases. In germline, CDR1 is SGHRS, CDR2 YFSETQ. The CDR3 totals 14 residues. With 9 bases clipped from V and 1 base from J, the junction kept 9 bases outside the gene matches. CDR3 region: CATSPGQPNTEAFF. In nucleotides, the CDR3 is TGCGCCACCTCTCCGGGACAGCCGAACACTGAAGCTTTCTTT.

The chain recombines TRBV5-4 with TRBJ2-5; no firm D call. The CDR3 totals 15 residues. V lost 3 bases to trimming and J lost 6 bases, with 18 bases between them. In germline, CDR1 is SGHNT, CDR2 YYREEE (reference sequence). The CDR3 reads CASSSEERYLQTQYF. The CDR3 nucleotides are TGTGCCAGCAGCTCTGAGGAAAGGTATCTTCAGACCCAGTACTTC.

This chain connects TRBV21-1 to TRBJ2-3; the table's D call of TRBD2 was not tested on the DNA. TRBV21-1 is marked as a pseudogene. This CDR3 contains 17 residues. The CDR3 region has the DNA TGTGCCAGCAGCAAAGCTGAGGCGGGAGGGTGCACAGATACGCAGTATTTT. Protein product: CASSKAEAGGCTDTQYF.

The rearrangement links TRBV27 to TRBJ2-3; 11 bases agree with TRBD1. This CDR3 region has 14 residues. From germline, CDR1 is MNHEY and CDR2 SMNVEV (reference sequence). V dropped 6 bases and J dropped 5; count of bases not matched to a gene: 4. DNA for the CDR3: TGTGCCAGCAGCCGGACAGGGGGCTTAGATACGCAGTATTTT. It codes for CASSRTGGLDTQYF.

The chain employs TRBV19 and TRBJ1-1, with 7 bases matching TRBD1. This CDR3 contains 15 residues. Germline V gives CDR1 LNHDA, CDR2 SQIVND (reference sequence). V shed 3 bases, J shed 4 bases, and the junction held 8 bases outside the gene matches. In nucleotides, the CDR3 is TGTGCCAGTAGTATGGACAGGAAGGCATCCACTGAAGCTTTCTTT. It yields the protein CASSMDRKASTEAFF.

The V gene is TRBV12-3 or TRBV12-4, the J gene TRBJ2-5, with 7 bases that match TRBD1. This CDR3 has 13 amino acids. The V segment lost 4 bases and the J segment 1 base; nucleotides outside the gene matches: 0. In nucleotides, the CDR3 is TGTGCCAGCAGTTGGACAGGCCAAGAGACCCAGTACTTC. The encoded protein is CASSWTGQETQYF.

The rearrangement links TRBV28 to TRBJ1-2; D is unresolved. The V end lost 7 bases, the J end lost 2 bases, and 14 bases lay between the germline ends. The germline CDR1 and CDR2 sequences are MDHEN and SYDVKM. The CDR3 runs 14 residues. CDR3 coding DNA: TGTGCCAGCACCCTTAGCCATCAAAACTATGGCTACACCTTC. Translated: CASTLSHQNYGYTF.

V usage is TRBV5-1 and J usage is TRBJ2-5; 9 nucleotides line up with TRBD2. V shed 1 base, J shed 5 bases, and the junction held 3 bases outside the gene matches. The germline V gene encodes CDR1 SGHRS and CDR2 YFSETQ. The CDR3 sequence is 14 residues long. The CDR3 protein is CASSLLAGLETQYF. The CDR3, as DNA: TGCGCCAGCAGCTTGCTAGCGGGGTTGGAGACCCAGTACTTC.

The chain employs TRBV2 and TRBJ1-4; no clear D. Trimming stripped 6 bases from V and 10 bases from J, with 12 bases between. Germline V gene data show CDR1 as SNHLY and CDR2 as FYNNEI. The CDR3 has 12 amino acids. CDR3 sequence: CASRVGEGKLFF. The CDR3 DNA follows: TGTGCCAGCAGAGTCGGGGAGGGAAAACTGTTTTTT.

Comment on this clone: This specimen includes other DNA sequences encoding the same CDR3. The chain uses TRBV6-1 and TRBJ1-5; D call uncertain. V lost 1 base and J 0 bases, leaving 7 bases between the germline ends. Per germline, CDR1 MNHNS and CDR2 SASEGT. The CDR3 has 15 amino acids. CDR3 nucleotide sequence: TGTGCCAGCAGTGAAGGCGGGTATAGCAATCAGCCCCAGCATTTT. Residues: CASSEGGYSNQPQHF.

V and J are TRBV27 and TRBJ2-1; 7 bases are a match to TRBD2. V gave up 3 bases and J gave up 4 bases; unmatched junction bases: 3. CDR1 and CDR2 (germline): MNHEY, SMNVEV (reference sequence). The length of the CDR3 is 14 residues. CDR3 region: CASSLGGPYNEQFF. Here the CDR3 DNA reads TGTGCCAGCAGTTTGGGAGGGCCATACAATGAGCAGTTCTTC.

V usage is TRBV5-4 and J usage is TRBJ1-3; tentatively, D is TRBD1 (6 bases). The germline V gene encodes CDR1 SGHNT and CDR2 YYREEE (reference sequence). V lost 3 bases and J 0 bases, leaving 16 bases between the germline ends. This CDR3 comprises 17 residues. The chain's CDR3 is CASSSPIRGASGNTIYF. The CDR3 nucleotides are TGTGCCAGCAGCTCCCCGATCCGGGGGGCCTCTGGAAACACCATATATTTT.

The chain employs TRBV27 and TRBJ2-7; possibly TRBD1 for D (6 bases). The CDR3 runs 15 residues. The germline CDR1 and CDR2 sequences are MNHEY and SMNVEV (reference sequence). Trimming cost V 6 bases and J 5 bases, with 20 bases left between them. CDR3 nucleotides: TGTGCCAGCAGAGACGGGACATTGAGTTACAACGAGCAGTACTTC. Amino acid sequence: CASRDGTLSYNEQYF.

This chain links TRBV4-1 with TRBJ1-5; no clear D. V lost 5 bases and J 3 bases, leaving 17 bases between the germline ends. Germline V gene sequence: CDR1 MGHRA, CDR2 YSYEKL. CDR3 length equals 16 residues. CDR3 DNA: TGCGCCAGCAGCGAATTCTCGGGGAATACCAATCAGCCCCAGCATTTT. This sequence encodes CASSEFSGNTNQPQHF.

The chain combines TRBV12-3 or TRBV12-4 with TRBJ1-1, with D possibly TRBD1 on 6 matching bases. This CDR3 comprises 13 residues. V lost 5 bases and J lost 9, with 16 bases in between. CDR3 bases: TGTGCCAGCAGTATAACAGGGATTCCCCAAGCTTTCTTT. Encoded protein: CASSITGIPQAFF.

V is TRBV12-3 or TRBV12-4 and J is TRBJ2-7; D is uncertain. The CDR3 runs 11 residues. The V and J ends lost 6 bases and 2 bases respectively, with 5 bases between them. This CDR3 is CASSFAYEQYF. The CDR3, as DNA: TGTGCCAGCAGCTTTGCCTACGAGCAGTACTTC.